This T cell receptor beta chain was identified in a study of blood T cell repertoires in COVID-19. V lost 1 base, J lost 5 bases, and 11 bases stayed unmatched. Germline values: CDR1 ENHRY, CDR2 SYGVKD. This CDR3 region has 17 residues. Some clones are missing from TCRdb's copy, which holds only in-frame ones; the method was immunoSEQ multiplex PCR. The sample includes about 230,000 clones, roughly 86% of them seen just once. Participants, about 18 to 90 years old, spanned approximately 26 US areas. The sequence derives from a woman in her twenties or thirties with acute COVID-19. The sample comprised PBMCs or T cells enriched from blood (not recorded which). The gene calls are TRBV10-3 and TRBJ1-2; 9 bases match TRBD1. The CDR3 here is CAISEYTGGPTLYGYTF. The CDR3 nucleotides are TGTGCCATCAGTGAGTATACAGGGGGCCCGACGCTTTATGGCTACACCTTC.